Listed here are 16 T cell receptor beta chains from one sample, sequenced in a study of fetal regulatory T cell absence and autoimmunity. Sequenced by immunoSEQ multiplex PCR; TCRdb stores in-frame clones only, minus some. Of more than 90,000 clones listed, about two thirds were seen once; the top ten hold just under 2%. The sample consisted of pancreas tissue. These receptors were obtained from a male donor with IPEX syndrome.

This chain uses TRBV5-6 with TRBJ1-3, with D hard to call. Germline lookup yields CDR1 SGHDT and CDR2 YYEEEE. Trimming shortened V by 3 bases and J by 0 bases, and 13 bases separated the two germline ends. The CDR3 spans 16 residues. The CDR3 nucleotides are TGTGCCAGCAGCTCCCGAGTGCGAGCCTCTGGAAACACCATATATTTT. This codes for CASSSRVRASGNTIYF.

The genes are TRBV6-1 and TRBJ2-7; D uncertain. From germline, CDR1 is MNHNS and CDR2 SASEGT. V dropped 3 bases and J dropped 2 bases, with 8 bases sitting between them. This CDR3 is built from 13 residues. The CDR3 loop reads CASSDGSTYEQYF. CDR3 DNA: TGTGCCAGCAGTGACGGGTCTACCTACGAGCAGTACTTC.

The rearrangement uses TRBV7-2 and TRBJ2-7, with D hard to call. There are 11 residues in the CDR3. The V and J ends lost 5 bases and 1 base respectively, with 3 bases between them. The germline gives CDR1 SGHTA, CDR2 FQGNSA. CDR3 in amino acids: CASSESYEQYF. CDR3 bases: TGTGCCAGCAGCGAGTCCTACGAGCAGTACTTC.

This clone was seen more than once but under ten times. The rearrangement links TRBV19 to TRBJ2-5, with 8 bases identical to TRBD1. This CDR3 is built from 14 residues. Per the germline V gene, CDR1 is LNHDA and CDR2 is SQIVND (reference sequence). Unmatched junction bases numbered 5, after V lost 2 bases and J lost 6 bases. The CDR3 is CASSIQGAAQTQYF. For the CDR3, the DNA is TGTGCCAGTAGTATACAGGGGGCGGCTCAGACCCAGTACTTC.

This clone came up once. The chain carries TRBV18 and TRBJ1-1; D not certain. The germline V gene has CDR1 KGHSH and CDR2 LQKENI. Trimming took 1 base from V and 1 from J, leaving 1 base between them. This CDR3 contains 12 residues. The CDR3: CASSPRNTEAFF. CDR3 DNA sequence: TGTGCCAGCTCACCACGGAACACTGAAGCTTTCTTT.

This clone was counted a few times. This rearrangement joins TRBV27 to TRBJ2-7; 7 nucleotides align to TRBD1. Germline loops: CDR1 MNHEY, CDR2 SMNVEV (reference sequence). The CDR3 length is 14 residues. V dropped 5 bases and J dropped 2; count of bases not matched to a gene: 6. The CDR3 DNA reads TGTGCCAGCAGTGTCCGGGACAGAACCTACGAGCAGTACTTC. This translates into CASSVRDRTYEQYF.

This sequence joins TRBV5-6 and TRBJ2-5; D perhaps matches TRBD1 (5 bases). The CDR3 is 13 residues long. V lost 4 bases and J 1 base, leaving 8 bases between the germline ends. Germline CDR1 and CDR2: SGHDT and YYEEEE. The CDR3 sequence is CASSRQPQETQYF. DNA for the CDR3: TGTGCCAGCAGCCGACAGCCCCAAGAGACCCAGTACTTC.

The V gene is TRBV4-2, the J gene TRBJ2-3, with 8 bases aligning to TRBD2. Germline lookup yields CDR1 LGHNA and CDR2 YNFKEQ. Trimming cost V 3 bases and J 1 base; bases outside gene matches: 3. The CDR3 extends over 15 amino acids. DNA of the CDR3: TGTGCCAGCAGCCAGGCGGGAGGTGGCACAGATACGCAGTATTTT. Translation: CASSQAGGGTDTQYF.

The chain carries TRBV19 and TRBJ2-7, with TRBD2 matching 9 bases. Germline CDR1 reads LNHDA; CDR2 reads SQIVND (reference sequence). V was clipped by 6 bases and J by 4 bases; unmatched bases: 13. CDR3 length equals 16 residues. The CDR3: CASSATSGGSHYEQYF. In nucleotides, the CDR3 is TGTGCCAGTAGCGCGACTAGCGGAGGGTCCCATTACGAGCAGTACTTC.

The chain uses TRBV19 and TRBJ1-5; D gene ambiguous. V dropped 0 bases and J dropped 4 bases, with 1 base sitting between them. Per germline, CDR1 LNHDA and CDR2 SQIVND (reference sequence). There are 12 residues in the CDR3. The CDR3 coding sequence is TGTGCCAGTAGTATAGAAAATCAGCCCCAGCATTTT. Encoded protein: CASSIENQPQHF. The full variable domain, completed using reference TRBV19 and TRBJ1-5, is DGGITQSPKYLFRKEGQNVTLSCEQNLNHDAMYWYRQDPGQGLRLIYYSQIVNDFQKGDIAEGYSVSREKKESFPLTVTSAQKNPTAFYLCASSIENQPQHFGDGTRLSIL.

This chain connects TRBV6-5 to TRBJ2-7; 9 nucleotides agree with TRBD1. This CDR3 has 14 amino acids. Looked up from germline, CDR1 is MNHEY and CDR2 is SVGAGI. Trimming cost V 5 bases and J 4 bases; bases outside gene matches: 6. In DNA form, the CDR3 reads TGTGCCAGCAGTCACAGGGGGCTAGAGTACGAGCAGTACTTC. Translating gives CASSHRGLEYEQYF.

There are a few counts of this clone. The chain carries TRBV5-3 and TRBJ1-5; no definite D call. TRBV5-3 is an open reading frame, and its role is uncertain. The CDR3 sequence is 12 residues long. V was trimmed by 2 bases and J by 5 bases, leaving 5 bases between them. CDR3 sequence reads: CARSLPDQPQHF. DNA for the CDR3: TGTGCCAGAAGCTTACCCGATCAGCCCCAGCATTTT.

The rearrangement links TRBV21-1 to TRBJ2-5; the table's D call TRBD1 went unverified against the DNA. TRBV21-1 is classified as a pseudogene. The CDR3 has 17 amino acids. CDR3 sequence (DNA): TGTGCCAGCAGCAAAGCGGCGGAGACAGGGGGCGAAGAGACCCAGTACTTC. Translating it yields CASSKAAETGGEETQYF.

The chain uses TRBV11-2 and TRBJ1-5; D possibly corresponds to TRBD1 (5 bases). Germline values: CDR1 SGHAT, CDR2 FQNNGV. V lost 0 bases and J lost 0, with 15 bases in between. This CDR3 comprises 18 residues. For the CDR3, the DNA is TGTGCCAGCAGCTTAGACGGGGCCGACGGACTTAGCAATCAGCCCCAGCATTTT. This gives the protein CASSLDGADGLSNQPQHF.

The rearrangement links TRBV6-1 to TRBJ2-5; possible D gene TRBD2, 7 bases. V was cut by 6 bases and J by 5 bases, with 19 bases left in between. The CDR3 runs 15 residues. Germline V gives CDR1 MNHNS, CDR2 SASEGT. CDR3 coding DNA: TGTGCCAGCAGCGCTTTGAGGGGGGGAGACGAGACCCAGTACTTC. Residues: CASSALRGGDETQYF.

The chain uses TRBV18 and TRBJ2-4; TRBD1 agrees at 8 bases. CDR1 is KGHSH, CDR2 LQKENI, per germline. The trim removed 4 bases at V and 5 bases at J, leaving 4 bases unmatched. This CDR3 is 14 amino acids long. CDR3 coding DNA: TGTGCCAGCTCACGAGGGACAGGTCAAAACATTCAGTACTTC. Protein sequence: CASSRGTGQNIQYF.